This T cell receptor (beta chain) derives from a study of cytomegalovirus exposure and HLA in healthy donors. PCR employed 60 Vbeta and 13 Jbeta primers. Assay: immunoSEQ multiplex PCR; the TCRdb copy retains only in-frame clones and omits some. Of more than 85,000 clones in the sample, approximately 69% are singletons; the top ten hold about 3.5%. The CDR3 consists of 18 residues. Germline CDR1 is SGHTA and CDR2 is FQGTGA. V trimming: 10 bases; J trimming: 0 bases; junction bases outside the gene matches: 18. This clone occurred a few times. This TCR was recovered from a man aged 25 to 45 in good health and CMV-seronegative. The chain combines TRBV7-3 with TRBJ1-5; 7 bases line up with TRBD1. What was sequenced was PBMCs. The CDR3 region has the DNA TGTGCCACCCGCCATAGGGGGCGGGGGGGCCATAGCAATCAGCCCCAGCATTTT. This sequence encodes CATRHRGRGGHSNQPQHF.